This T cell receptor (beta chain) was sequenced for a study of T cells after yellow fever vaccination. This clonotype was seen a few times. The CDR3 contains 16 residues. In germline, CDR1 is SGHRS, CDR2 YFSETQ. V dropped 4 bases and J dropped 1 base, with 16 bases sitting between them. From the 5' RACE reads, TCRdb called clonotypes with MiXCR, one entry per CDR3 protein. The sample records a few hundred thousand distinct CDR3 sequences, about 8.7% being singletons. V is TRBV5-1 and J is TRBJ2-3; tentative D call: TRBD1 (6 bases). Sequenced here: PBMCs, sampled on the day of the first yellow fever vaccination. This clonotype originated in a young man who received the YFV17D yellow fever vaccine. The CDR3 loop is CASSRGRDTRTDTQYF. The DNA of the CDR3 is TGCGCCAGCAGCCGGGGCCGGGACACGCGCACAGATACGCAGTATTTT.